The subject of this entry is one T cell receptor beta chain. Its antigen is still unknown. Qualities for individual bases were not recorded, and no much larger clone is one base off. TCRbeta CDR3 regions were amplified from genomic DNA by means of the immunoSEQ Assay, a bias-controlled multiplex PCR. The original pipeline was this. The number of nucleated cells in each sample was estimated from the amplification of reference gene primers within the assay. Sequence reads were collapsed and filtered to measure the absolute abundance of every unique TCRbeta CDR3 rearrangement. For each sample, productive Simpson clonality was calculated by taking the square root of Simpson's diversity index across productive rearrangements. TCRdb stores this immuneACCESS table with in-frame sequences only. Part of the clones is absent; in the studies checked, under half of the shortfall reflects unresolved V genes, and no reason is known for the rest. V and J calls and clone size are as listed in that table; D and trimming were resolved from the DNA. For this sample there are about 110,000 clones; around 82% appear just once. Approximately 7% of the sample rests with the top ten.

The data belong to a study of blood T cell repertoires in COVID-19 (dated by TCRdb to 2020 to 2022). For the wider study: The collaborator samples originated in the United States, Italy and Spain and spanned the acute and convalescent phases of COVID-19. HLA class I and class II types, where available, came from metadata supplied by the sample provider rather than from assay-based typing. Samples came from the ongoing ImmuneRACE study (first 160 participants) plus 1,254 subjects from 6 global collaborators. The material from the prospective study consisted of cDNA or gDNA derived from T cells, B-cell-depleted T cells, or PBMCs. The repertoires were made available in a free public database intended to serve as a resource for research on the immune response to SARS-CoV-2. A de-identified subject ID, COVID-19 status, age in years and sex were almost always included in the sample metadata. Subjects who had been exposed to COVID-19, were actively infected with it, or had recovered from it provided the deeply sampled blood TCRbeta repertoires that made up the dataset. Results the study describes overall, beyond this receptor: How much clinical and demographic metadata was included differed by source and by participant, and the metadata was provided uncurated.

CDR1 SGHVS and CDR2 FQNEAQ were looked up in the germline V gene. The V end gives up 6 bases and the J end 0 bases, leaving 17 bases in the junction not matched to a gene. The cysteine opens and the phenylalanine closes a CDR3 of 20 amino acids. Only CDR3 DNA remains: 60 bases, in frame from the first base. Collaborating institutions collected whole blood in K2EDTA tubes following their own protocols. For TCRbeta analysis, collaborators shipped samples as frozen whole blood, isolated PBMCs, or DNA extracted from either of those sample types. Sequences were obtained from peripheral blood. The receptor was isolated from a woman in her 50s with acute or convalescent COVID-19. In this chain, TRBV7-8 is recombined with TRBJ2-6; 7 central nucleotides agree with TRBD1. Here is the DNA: TGTGCCAGCAGAGGCCCCGGATTAGATACAGGGGACTCTGGGGCCAACGTCCTGACTTTC. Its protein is CASRGPGLDTGDSGANVLTF.